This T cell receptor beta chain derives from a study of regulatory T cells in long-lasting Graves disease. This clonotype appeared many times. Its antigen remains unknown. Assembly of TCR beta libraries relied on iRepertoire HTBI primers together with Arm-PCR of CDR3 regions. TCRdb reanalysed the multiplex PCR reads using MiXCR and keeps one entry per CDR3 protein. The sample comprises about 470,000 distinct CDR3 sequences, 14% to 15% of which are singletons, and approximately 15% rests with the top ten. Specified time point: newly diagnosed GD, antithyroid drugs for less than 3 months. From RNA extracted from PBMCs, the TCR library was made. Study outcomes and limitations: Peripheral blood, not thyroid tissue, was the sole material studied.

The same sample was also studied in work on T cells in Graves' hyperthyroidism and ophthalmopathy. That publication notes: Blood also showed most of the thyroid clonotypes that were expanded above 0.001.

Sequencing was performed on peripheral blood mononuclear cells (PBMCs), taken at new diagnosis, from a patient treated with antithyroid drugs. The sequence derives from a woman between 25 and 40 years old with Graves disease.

The CDR3 loop is CASSLRAGPTGELFF. CDR3 sequence (DNA): TGTGCCAGCAGTTTACGGGCGGGACCCACCGGGGAGCTGTTTTTT. V is TRBV12-3 or TRBV12-4 and J is TRBJ2-2; tentatively, D is TRBD2 (6 bases). The ends were cut back, 2 bases at V and 4 bases at J, with 11 bases in the middle. The CDR3 extends over 15 amino acids.